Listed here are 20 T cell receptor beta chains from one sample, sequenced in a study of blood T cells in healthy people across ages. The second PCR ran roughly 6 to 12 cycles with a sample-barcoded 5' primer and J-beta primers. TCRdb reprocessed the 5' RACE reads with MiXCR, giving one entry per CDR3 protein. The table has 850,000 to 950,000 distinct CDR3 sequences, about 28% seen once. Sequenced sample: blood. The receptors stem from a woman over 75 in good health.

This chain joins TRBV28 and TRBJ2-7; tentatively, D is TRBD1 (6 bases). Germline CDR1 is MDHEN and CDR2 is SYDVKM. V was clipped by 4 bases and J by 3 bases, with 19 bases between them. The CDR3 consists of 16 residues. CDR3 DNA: TGTGCCAGCAGTTGGGGTGGGGGCAGGCCAAACTACGAGCAGTACTTC. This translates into CASSWGGGRPNYEQYF. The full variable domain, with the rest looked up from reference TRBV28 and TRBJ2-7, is DVKVTQSSRYLVKRTGEKVFLECVQDMDHENMFWYRQDPGLGLRLIYFSYDVKMKEKGDIPEGYSVSREKKERFSLILESASTNQTSMYLCASSWGGGRPNYEQYFGPGTRLTVT.

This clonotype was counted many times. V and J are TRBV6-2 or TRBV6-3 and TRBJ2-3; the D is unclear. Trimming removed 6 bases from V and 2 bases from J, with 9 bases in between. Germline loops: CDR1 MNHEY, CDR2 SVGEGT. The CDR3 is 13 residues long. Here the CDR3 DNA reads TGTGCCAGCAGCTCACCAAACACAGATACGCAGTATTTT. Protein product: CASSSPNTDTQYF.

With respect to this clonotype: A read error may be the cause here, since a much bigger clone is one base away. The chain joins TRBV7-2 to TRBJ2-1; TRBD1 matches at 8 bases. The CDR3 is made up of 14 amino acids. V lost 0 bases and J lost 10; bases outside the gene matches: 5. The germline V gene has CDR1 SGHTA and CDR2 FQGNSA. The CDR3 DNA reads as TGTGCCAGCAGCTTAGCCGGGACAGGCTACGAGCAGTTCTTC. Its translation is CASSLAGTGYEQFF.

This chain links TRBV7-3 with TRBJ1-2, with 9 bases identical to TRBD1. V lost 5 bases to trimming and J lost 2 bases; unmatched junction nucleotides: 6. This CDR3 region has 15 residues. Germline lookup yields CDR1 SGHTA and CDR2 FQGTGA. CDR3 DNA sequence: TGTGCCAGCAGCAAAAACAGGGGGCTCAACTATGGCTACACCTTC. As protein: CASSKNRGLNYGYTF.

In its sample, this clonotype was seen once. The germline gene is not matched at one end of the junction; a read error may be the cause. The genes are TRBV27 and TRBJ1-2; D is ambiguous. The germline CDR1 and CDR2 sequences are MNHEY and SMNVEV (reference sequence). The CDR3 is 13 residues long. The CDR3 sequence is CVSSLQVNYGYTF. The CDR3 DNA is TGTGTCAGCAGTCTCCAGGTTAACTATGGCTACACCTTC.

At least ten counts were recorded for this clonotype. The CDR3 DNA follows: TGTGCCAGCAGTTACAATGGCCAGACCTACGAGCAGTACTTC. Translating gives CASSYNGQTYEQYF. V is TRBV6-2 or TRBV6-3 and J is TRBJ2-7, with no clear D. V lost 2 bases and J lost 2, with 10 bases in between. The CDR3 is made up of 14 amino acids. The germline V gene has CDR1 MNHEY and CDR2 SVGEGT.

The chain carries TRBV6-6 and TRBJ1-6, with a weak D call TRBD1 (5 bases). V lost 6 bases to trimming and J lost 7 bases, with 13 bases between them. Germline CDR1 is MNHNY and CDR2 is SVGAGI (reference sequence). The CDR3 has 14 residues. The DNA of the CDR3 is TGTGCCAGCAGGCCAGGTCGGGGGAATTCACCCCTCCACTTT. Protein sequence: CASRPGRGNSPLHF.

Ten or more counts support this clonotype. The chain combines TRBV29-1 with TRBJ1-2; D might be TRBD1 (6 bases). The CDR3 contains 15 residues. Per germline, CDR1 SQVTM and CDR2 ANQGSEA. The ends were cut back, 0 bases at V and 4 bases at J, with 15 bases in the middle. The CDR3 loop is CSVEERDTLPYGYTF. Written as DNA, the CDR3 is TGCAGCGTTGAAGAGAGGGACACACTACCCTATGGCTACACCTTC.

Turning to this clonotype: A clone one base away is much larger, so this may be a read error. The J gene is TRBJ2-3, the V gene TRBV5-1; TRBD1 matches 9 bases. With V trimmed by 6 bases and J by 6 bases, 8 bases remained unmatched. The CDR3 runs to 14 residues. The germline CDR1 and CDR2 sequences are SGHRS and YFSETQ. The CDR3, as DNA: TGCGCCAGCAACTTACAGGGGGCGCAGGATACGCAGTATTTT. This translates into CASNLQGAQDTQYF. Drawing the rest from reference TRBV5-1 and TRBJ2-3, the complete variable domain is KAGVTQTPRYLIKTRGQQVTLSCSPISGHRSVSWYQQTPGQGLQFLFEYFSETQRNKGNFPGRFSGRQFSNSRSEMNVSTLELGDSALYLCASNLQGAQDTQYFGPGTRLTVL.

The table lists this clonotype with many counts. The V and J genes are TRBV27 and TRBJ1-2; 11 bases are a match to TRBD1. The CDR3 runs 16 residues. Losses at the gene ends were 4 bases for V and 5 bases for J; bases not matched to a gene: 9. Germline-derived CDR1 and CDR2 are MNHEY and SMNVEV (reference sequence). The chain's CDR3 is CASSSRDGQGAYGYTF. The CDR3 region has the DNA TGTGCCAGCAGTTCCCGGGATGGACAGGGGGCATATGGCTACACCTTC.

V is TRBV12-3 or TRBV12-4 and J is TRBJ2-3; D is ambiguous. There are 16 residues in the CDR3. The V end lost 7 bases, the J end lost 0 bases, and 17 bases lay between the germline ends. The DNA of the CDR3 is TGTGCCAGCATTTCTTGGGCCCAGGTGAGCACAGATACGCAGTATTTT. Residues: CASISWAQVSTDTQYF.

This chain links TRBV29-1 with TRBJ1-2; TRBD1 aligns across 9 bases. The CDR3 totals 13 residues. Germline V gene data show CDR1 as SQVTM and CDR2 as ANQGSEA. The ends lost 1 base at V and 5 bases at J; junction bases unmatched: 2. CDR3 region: CSVEGGTGYGYTF. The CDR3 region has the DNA TGCAGCGTTGAAGGGGGGACAGGGTATGGCTACACCTTC.

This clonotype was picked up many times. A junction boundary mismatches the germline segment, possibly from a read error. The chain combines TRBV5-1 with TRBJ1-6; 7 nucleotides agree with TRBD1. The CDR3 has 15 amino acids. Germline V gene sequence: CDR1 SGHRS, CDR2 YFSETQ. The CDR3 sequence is CASSLGGQNNSPLHF. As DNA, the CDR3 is TGTGCCAGCAGTTTAGGGGGACAGAATAATTCACCCCTCCACTTT.

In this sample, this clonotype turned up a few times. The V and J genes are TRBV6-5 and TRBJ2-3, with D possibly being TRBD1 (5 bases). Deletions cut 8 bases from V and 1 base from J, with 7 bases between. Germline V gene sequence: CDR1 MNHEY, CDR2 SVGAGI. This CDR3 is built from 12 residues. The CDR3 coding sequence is TGTGCCAGCGCCAGGGGCACAGATACGCAGTATTTT. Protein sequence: CASARGTDTQYF.

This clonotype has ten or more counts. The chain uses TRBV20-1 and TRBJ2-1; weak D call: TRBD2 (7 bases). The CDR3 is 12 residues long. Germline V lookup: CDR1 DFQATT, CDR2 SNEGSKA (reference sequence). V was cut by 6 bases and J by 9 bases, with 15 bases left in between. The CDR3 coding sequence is TGCAGTGCAAACGGGGGGCCCCTTGAGCAGTTCTTC. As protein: CSANGGPLEQFF.

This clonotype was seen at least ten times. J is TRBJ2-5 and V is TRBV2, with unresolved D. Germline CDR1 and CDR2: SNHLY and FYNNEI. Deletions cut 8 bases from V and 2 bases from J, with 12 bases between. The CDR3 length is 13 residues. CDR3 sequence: CASDVGLQETQYF. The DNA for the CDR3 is TGTGCCAGCGATGTGGGGTTACAAGAGACCCAGTACTTC.

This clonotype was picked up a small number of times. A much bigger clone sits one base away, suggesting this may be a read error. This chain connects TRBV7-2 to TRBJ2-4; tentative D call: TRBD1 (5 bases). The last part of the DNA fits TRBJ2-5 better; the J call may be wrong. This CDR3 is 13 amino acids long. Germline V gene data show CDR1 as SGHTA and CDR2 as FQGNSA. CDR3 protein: CASTRGEWETQYF. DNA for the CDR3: TGTGCCAGCACAAGGGGCGAGTGGGAGACCCAGTACTTC.

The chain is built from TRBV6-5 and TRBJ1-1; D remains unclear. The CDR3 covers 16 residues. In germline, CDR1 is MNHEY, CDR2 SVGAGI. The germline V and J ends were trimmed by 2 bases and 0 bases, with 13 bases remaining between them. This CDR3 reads CASSYGKGRMNTEAFF. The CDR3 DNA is TGTGCCAGCAGTTACGGCAAAGGACGGATGAACACTGAAGCTTTCTTT.

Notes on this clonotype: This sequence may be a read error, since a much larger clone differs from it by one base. The CDR3 spells CASSLDGAHNEQYF. The CDR3, as DNA: TGTGCCAGCAGCTTAGATGGGGCCCACAATGAGCAGTACTTC. The chain couples TRBV11-2 to TRBJ2-5; TRBD1 might be the D (5 bases). This CDR3 is built from 14 residues. Germline-derived CDR1 and CDR2 are SGHAT and FQNNGV. Trimming left V 0 bases short and J 11 bases short, with 16 bases between.

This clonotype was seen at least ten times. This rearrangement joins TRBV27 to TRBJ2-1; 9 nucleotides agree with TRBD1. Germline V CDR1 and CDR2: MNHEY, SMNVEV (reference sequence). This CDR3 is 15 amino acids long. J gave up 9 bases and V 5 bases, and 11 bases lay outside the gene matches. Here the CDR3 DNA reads TGTGCCAGCAGTCATCGACAGGGGGTCAGTGGTGAGCAGTTCTTC. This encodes CASSHRQGVSGEQFF.